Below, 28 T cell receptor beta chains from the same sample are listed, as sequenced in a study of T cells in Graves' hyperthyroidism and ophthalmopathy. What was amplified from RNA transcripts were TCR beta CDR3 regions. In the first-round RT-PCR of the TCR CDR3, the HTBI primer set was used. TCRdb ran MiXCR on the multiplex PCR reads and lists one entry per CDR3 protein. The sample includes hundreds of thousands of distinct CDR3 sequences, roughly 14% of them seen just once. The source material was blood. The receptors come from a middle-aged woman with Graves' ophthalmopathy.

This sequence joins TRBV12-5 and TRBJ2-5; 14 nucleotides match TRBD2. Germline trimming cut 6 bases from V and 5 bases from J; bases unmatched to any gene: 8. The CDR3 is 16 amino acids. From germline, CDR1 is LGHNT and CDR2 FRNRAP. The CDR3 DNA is TGTGCTAGTGGGGAGAGGGGACTAGCGGGAGAGGAGACCCAGTACTTC. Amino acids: CASGERGLAGEETQYF.

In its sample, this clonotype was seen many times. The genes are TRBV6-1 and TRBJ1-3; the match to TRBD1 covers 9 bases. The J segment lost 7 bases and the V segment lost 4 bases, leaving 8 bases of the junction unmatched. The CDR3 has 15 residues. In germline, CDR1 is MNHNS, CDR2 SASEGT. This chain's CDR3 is CASSVSGTGRNTIYF. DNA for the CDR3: TGTGCCAGCAGTGTGTCCGGGACAGGGAGGAACACCATATATTTT.

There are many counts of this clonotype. CDR3 in amino acids: CASSPSDREQYF. The CDR3 nucleotides read TGTGCCAGCAGTCCCTCCGATCGCGAGCAGTACTTC. The chain recombines TRBV6-5 with TRBJ2-7; no reliable D call. Germline loops: CDR1 MNHEY, CDR2 SVGAGI. V lost 5 bases and J 6 bases, leaving 11 bases between the germline ends. This CDR3 has 12 residues.

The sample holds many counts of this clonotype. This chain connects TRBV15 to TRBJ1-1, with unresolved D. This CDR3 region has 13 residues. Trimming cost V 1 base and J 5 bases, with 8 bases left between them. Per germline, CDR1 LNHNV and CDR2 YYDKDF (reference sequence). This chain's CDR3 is CATSRARETEAFF. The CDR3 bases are TGTGCCACCAGCAGAGCGAGGGAGACTGAAGCTTTCTTT. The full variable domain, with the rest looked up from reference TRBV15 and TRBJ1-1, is DAMVIQNPRYQVTQFGKPVTLSCSQTLNHNVMYWYQQKSSQAPKLLFHYYDKDFNNEADTPDNFQSRRPNTSFCFLDIRSPGLGDTAMYLCATSRARETEAFFGQGTRLTVV.

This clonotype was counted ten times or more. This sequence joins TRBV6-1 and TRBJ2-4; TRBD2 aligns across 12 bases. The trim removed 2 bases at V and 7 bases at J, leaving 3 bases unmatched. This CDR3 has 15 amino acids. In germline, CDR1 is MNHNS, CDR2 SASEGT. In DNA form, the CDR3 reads TGTGCCAGCAGTGAACTAGCGGGAGGGCGGAACATTCAGTACTTC. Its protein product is CASSELAGGRNIQYF.

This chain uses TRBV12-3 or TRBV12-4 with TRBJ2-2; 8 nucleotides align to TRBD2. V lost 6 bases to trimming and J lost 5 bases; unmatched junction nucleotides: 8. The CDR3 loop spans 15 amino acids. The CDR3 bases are TGTGCCAGCAGGCCCCGGGGGGGGGGGACCGGGGAGCTGTTTTTT. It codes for CASRPRGGGTGELFF.

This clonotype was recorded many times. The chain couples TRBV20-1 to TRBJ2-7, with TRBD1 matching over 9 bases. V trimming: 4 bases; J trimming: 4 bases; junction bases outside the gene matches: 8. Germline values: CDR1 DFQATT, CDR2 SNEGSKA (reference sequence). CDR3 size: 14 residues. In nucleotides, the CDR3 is TGCAGTGCTACCGCCGGGACAGGGATTTACGAGCAGTACTTC. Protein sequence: CSATAGTGIYEQYF.

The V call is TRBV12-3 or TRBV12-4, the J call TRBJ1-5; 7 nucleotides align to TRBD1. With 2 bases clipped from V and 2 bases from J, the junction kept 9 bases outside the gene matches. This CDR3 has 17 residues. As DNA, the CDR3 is TGTGCCAGCAGTTTAAGTAGGGGGCCTCGAGGCAATCAGCCCCAGCATTTT. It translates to CASSLSRGPRGNQPQHF.

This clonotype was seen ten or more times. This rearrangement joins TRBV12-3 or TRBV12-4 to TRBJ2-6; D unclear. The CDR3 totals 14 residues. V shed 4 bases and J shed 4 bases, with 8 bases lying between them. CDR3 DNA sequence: TGTGCCAGCAGTTCCCCAGTGGGGGCCAACGTCCTGACTTTC. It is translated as CASSSPVGANVLTF.

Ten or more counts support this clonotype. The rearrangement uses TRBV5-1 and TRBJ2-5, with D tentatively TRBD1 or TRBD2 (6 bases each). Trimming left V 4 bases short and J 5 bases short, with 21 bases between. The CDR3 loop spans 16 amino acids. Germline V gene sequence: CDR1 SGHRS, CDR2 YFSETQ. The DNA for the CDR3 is TGCGCCAGCAGCCCCTCCCTCGACAGGAGGGCCGAGACCCAGTACTTC. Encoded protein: CASSPSLDRRAETQYF.

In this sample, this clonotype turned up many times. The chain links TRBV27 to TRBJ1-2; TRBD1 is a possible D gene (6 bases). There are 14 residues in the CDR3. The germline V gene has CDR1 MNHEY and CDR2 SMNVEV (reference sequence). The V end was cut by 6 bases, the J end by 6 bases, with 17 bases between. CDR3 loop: CASRPQGGLDGYTF. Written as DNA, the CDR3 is TGTGCCAGCAGACCACAGGGTGGGCTGGATGGCTACACCTTC.

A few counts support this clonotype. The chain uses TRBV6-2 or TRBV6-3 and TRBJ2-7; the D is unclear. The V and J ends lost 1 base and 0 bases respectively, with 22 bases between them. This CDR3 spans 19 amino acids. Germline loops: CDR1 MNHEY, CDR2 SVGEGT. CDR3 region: CASSYYTEDWALSSYEQYF. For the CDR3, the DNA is TGTGCCAGCAGTTACTACACCGAGGATTGGGCCCTAAGCTCCTACGAGCAGTACTTC.

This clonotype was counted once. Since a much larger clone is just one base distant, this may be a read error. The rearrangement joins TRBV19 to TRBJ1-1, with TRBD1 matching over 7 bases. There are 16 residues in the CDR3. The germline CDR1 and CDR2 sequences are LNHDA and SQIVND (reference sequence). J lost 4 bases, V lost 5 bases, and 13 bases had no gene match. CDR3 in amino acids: CASSGGIGGRGTEAFF. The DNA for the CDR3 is TGTGCCAGTAGTGGTGGGATAGGGGGCCGAGGCACTGAAGCTTTCTTT.

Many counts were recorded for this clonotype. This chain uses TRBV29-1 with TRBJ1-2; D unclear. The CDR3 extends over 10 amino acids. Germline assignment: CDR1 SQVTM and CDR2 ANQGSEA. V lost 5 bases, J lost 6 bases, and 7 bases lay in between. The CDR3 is CSVYGNGYTF. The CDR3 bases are TGCAGCGTTTATGGGAATGGCTACACCTTC.

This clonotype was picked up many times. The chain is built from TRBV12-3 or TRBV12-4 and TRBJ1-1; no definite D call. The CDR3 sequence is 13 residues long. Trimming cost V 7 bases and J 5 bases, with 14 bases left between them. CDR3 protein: CASTLRRGTEAFF. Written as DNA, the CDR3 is TGTGCCAGCACTTTGAGGCGGGGAACTGAAGCTTTCTTT.

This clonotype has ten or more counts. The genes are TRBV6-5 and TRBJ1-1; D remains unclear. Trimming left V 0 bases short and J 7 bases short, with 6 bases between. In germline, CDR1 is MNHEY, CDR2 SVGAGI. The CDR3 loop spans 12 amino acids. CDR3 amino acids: CASSYSDGEAFF. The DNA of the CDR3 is TGTGCCAGCAGTTACTCGGACGGTGAAGCTTTCTTT.

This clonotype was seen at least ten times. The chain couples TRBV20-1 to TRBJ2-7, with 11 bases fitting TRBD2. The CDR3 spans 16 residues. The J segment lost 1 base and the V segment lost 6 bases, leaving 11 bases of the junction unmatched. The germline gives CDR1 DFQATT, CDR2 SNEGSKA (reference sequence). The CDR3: CSATGGLAGPSYEQYF. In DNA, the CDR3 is TGCAGTGCCACGGGAGGACTAGCGGGCCCGTCCTACGAGCAGTACTTC.

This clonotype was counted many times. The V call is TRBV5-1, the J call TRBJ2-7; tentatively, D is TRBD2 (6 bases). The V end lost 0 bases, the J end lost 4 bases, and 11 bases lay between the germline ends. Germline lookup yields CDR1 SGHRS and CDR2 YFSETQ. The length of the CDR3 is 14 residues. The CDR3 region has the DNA TGCGCCAGCAGCTTGGGGTCGGGAGTATACGAGCAGTACTTC. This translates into CASSLGSGVYEQYF.

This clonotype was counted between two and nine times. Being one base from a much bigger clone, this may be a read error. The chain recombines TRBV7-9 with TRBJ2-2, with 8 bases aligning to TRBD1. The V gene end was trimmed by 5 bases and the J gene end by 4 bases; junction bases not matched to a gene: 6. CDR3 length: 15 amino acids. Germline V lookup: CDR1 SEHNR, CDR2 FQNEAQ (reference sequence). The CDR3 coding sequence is TGTGCCAGCAGCCCAGACAGGGGAGGCACCGGGGAGCTGTTTTTT. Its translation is CASSPDRGGTGELFF.

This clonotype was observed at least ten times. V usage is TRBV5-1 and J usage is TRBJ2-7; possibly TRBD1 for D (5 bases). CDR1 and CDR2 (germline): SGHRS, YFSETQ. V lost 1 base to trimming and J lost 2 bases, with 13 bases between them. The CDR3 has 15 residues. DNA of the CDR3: TGCGCCAGCAGCTTGTTACCGACCAGGGCCTACGAGCAGTACTTC. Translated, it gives CASSLLPTRAYEQYF.

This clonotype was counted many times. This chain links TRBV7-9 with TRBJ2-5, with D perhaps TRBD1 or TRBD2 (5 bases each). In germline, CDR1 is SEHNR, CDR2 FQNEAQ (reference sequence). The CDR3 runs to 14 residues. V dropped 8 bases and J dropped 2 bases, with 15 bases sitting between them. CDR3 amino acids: CASQEGRQQETQYF. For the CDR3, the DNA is TGTGCCAGCCAAGAGGGACGGCAACAAGAGACCCAGTACTTC.

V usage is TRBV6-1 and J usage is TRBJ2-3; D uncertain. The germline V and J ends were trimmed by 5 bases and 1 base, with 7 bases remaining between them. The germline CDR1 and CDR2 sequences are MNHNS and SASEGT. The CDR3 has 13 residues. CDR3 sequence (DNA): TGTGCCAGCAGTAGGGTGGGCACAGATACGCAGTATTTT. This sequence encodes CASSRVGTDTQYF.

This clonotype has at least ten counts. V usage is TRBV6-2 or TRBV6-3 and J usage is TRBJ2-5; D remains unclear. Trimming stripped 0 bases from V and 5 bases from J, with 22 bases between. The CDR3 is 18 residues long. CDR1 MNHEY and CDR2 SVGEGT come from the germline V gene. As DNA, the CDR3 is TGTGCCAGCAGTTACTCGAAGGCTAGTAGCATTAATCGGGAGACCCAGTACTTC. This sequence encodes CASSYSKASSINRETQYF.

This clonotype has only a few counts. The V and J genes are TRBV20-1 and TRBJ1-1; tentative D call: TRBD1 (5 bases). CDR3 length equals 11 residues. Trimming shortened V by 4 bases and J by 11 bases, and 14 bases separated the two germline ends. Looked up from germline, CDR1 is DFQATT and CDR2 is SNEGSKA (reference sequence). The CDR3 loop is CSAKREGLAFF. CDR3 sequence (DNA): TGCAGTGCTAAACGGGAGGGGCTGGCTTTCTTT.

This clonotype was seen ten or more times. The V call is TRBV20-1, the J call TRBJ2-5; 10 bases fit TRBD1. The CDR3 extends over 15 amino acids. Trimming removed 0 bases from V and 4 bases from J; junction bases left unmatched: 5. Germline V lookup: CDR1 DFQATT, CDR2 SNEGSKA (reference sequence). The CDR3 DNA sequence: TGCAGTGCTAGAGACGTACGGACAGGGGGAGAGACCCAGTACTTC. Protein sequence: CSARDVRTGGETQYF.

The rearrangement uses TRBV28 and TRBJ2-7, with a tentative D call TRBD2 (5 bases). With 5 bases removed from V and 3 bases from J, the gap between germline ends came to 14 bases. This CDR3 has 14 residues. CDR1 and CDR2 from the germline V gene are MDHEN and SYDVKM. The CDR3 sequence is CASSTSIGGYEQYF. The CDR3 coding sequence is TGTGCCAGCAGTACTTCCATCGGAGGCTACGAGCAGTACTTC.

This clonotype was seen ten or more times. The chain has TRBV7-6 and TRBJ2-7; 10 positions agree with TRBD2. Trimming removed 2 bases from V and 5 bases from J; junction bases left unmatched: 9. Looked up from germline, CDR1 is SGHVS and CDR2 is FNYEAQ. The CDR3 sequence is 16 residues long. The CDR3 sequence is CASSLLPTAGGDEQYF. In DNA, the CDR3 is TGTGCCAGCAGCTTACTGCCCACAGCGGGAGGGGACGAGCAGTACTTC. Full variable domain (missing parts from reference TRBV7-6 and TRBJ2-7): GAGVSQSPRYKVTKRGQDVALRCDPISGHVSLYWYRQALGQGPEFLTYFNYEAQQDKSGLPNDRFSAERPEGSISTLTIQRTEQRDSAMYRCASSLLPTAGGDEQYFGPGTRLTVT.

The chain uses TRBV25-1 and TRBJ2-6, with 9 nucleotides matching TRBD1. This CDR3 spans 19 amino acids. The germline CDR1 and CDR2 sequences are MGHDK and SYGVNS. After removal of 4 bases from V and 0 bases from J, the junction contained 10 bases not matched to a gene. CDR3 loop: CASSALQGAGLSGANVLTF. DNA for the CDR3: TGTGCCAGCAGTGCGTTACAGGGGGCAGGACTCTCTGGGGCCAACGTCCTGACTTTC.